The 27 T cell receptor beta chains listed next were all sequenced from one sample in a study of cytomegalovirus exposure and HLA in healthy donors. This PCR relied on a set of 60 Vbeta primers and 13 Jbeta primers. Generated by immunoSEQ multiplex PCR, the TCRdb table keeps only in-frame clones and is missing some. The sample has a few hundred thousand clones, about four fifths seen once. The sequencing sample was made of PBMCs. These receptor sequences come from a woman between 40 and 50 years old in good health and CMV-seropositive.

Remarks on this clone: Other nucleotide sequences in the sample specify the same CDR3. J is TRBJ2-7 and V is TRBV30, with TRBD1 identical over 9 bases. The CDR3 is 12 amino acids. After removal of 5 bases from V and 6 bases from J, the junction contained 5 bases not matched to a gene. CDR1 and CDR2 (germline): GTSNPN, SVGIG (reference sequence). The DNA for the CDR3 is TGTGCCTGGGGACAGGGGTCTGGCGAGCAGTACTTC. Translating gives CAWGQGSGEQYF.

DNA for the CDR3: TGTGCCAGCAGCTTGTGGGGACAGAACTACTATGGCTACACCTTC. Amino acid sequence: CASSLWGQNYYGYTF. The chain employs TRBV5-6 and TRBJ1-2, with 7 bases fitting TRBD1. The trim removed 1 base at V and 3 bases at J, leaving 6 bases unmatched. Germline lookup yields CDR1 SGHDT and CDR2 YYEEEE. This CDR3 has 15 residues.

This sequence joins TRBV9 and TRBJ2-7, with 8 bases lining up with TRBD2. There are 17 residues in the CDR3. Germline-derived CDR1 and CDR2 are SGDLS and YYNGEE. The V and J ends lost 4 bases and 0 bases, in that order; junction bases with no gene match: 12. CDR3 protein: CASSQTGGSGVSYEQYF. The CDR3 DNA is TGTGCCAGCAGCCAAACGGGGGGTAGCGGGGTCTCCTACGAGCAGTACTTC.

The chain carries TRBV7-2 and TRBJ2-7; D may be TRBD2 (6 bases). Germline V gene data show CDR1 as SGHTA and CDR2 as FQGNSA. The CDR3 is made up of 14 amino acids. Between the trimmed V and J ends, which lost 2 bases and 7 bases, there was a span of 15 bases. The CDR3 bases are TGTGCCAGCAGCTTAATTGCGGGGATGAGTGAGCAGTACTTC. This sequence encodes CASSLIAGMSEQYF.

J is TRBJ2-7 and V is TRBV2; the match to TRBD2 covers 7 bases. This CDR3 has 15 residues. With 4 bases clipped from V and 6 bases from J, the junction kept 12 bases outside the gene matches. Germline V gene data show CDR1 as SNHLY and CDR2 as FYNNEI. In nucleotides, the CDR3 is TGTGCCAGCAGTGCTAGGGAACTGGAGCGGGGCGAGCAGTACTTC. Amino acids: CASSARELERGEQYF.

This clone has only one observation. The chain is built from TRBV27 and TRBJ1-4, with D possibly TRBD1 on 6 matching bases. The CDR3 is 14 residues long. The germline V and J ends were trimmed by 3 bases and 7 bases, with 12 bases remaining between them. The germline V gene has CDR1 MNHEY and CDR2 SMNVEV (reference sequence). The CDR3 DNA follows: TGTGCCAGCAGTTTTGGGGGCGCGGCTGAAAAACTGTTTTTT. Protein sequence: CASSFGGAAEKLFF.

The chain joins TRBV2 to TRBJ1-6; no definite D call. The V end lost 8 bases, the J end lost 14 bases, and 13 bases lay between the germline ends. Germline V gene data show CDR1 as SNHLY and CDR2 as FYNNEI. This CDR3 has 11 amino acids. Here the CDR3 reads CASFLGETLHF. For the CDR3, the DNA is TGTGCCAGCTTTCTCGGGGAAACCCTCCACTTT.

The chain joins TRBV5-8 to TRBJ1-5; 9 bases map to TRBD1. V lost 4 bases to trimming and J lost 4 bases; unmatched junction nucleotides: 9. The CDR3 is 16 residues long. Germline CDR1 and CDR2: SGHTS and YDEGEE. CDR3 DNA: TGTGCCAGCAGCCTAGGGACAGGGCAAATTAATCAGCCCCAGCATTTT. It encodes CASSLGTGQINQPQHF.

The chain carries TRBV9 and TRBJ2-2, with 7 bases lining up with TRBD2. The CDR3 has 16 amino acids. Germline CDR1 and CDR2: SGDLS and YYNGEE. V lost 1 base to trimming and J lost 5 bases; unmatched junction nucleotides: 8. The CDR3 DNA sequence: TGTGCCAGCAGCGTAAGGATCGCGGGAGCGACCGGGGAGCTGTTTTTT. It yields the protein CASSVRIAGATGELFF.

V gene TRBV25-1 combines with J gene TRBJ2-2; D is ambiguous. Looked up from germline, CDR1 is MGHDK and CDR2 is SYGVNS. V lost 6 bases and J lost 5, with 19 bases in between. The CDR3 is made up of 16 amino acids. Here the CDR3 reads CASRSEWPSRTGELFF. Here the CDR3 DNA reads TGTGCCAGCAGATCTGAATGGCCAAGCAGGACCGGGGAGCTGTTTTTT.

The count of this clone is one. CDR3: CASSLRPTRAYGYTF. DNA of the CDR3: TGTGCCAGCAGTTTGCGGCCCACCAGGGCGTACGGCTACACCTTC. The rearrangement uses TRBV28 and TRBJ1-2, with D perhaps TRBD1 (5 bases). Trimming removed 3 bases from V and 8 bases from J, with 19 bases in between. CDR3 length: 15 amino acids. Germline V lookup: CDR1 MDHEN, CDR2 SYDVKM.

CDR3 residues: CASSLDRSSYEQYF. In DNA, the CDR3 is TGTGCCAGCAGTTTGGACAGGAGCTCCTACGAGCAGTACTTC. The chain recombines TRBV27 with TRBJ2-5; 7 nucleotides agree with TRBD1. The J call may be in error: the DNA end matches TRBJ2-7 better. The CDR3 sequence is 14 residues long. Looked up from germline, CDR1 is MNHEY and CDR2 is SMNVEV (reference sequence).

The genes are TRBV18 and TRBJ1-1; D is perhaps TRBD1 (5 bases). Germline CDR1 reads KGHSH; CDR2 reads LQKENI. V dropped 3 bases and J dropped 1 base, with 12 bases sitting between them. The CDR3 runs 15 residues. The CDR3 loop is CASSPPQGQNTEAFF. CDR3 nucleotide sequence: TGTGCCAGCTCACCTCCGCAAGGACAGAACACTGAAGCTTTCTTT.

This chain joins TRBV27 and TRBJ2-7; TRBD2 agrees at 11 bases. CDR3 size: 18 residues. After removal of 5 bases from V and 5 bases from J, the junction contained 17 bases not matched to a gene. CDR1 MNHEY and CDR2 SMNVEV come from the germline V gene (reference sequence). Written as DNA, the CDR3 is TGTGCCAGCAGTCCATCCCGCGTACTAGCGGGAGTTCCTGACGAGCAGTACTTC. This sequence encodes CASSPSRVLAGVPDEQYF.

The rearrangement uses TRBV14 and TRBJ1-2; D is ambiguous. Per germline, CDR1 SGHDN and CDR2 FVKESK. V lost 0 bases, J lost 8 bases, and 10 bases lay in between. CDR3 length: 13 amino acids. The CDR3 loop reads CASSQDIRGGYTF. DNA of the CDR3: TGTGCCAGCAGCCAAGACATCCGCGGGGGCTACACCTTC.

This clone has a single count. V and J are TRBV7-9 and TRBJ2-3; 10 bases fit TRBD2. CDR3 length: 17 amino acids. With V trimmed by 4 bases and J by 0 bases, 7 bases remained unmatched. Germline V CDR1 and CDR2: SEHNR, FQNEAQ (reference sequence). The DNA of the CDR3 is TGTGCCAGCAGCTCGTTCCTAGCGGGAGTAAGCACAGATACGCAGTATTTT. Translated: CASSSFLAGVSTDTQYF.

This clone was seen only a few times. CDR3 DNA sequence: TGTGCCAGCAGCTTCCTTGGGACAGGGGGCTACGAGCAGTACTTC. Translating it yields CASSFLGTGGYEQYF. The chain has TRBV6-1 and TRBJ2-7; 11 bases fit TRBD1. Trimming took 6 bases from V and 3 from J; bases not matched to a gene: 7. The CDR3 spans 15 residues. Per the germline V gene, CDR1 is MNHNS and CDR2 is SASEGT.

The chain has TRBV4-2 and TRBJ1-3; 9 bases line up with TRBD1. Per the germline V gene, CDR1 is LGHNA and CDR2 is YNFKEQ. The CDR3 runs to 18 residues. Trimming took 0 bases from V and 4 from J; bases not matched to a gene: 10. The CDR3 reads CASSQEGPWTGVGNTIYF. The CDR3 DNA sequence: TGTGCCAGCAGCCAAGAGGGCCCTTGGACAGGGGTAGGAAACACCATATATTTT.

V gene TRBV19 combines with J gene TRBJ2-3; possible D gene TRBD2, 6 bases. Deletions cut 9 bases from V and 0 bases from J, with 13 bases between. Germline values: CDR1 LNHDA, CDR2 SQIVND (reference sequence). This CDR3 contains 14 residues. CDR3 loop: CASRSLASTDTQYF. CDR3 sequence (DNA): TGTGCCAGCAGGTCCCTAGCGAGCACAGATACGCAGTATTTT.

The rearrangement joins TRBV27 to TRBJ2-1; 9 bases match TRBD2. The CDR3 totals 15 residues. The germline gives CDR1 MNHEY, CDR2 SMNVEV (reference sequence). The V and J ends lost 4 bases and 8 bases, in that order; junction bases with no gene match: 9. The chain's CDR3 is CASSSLAGMFDEQFF. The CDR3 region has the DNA TGTGCCAGCAGTTCGCTAGCGGGAATGTTCGATGAGCAGTTCTTC.

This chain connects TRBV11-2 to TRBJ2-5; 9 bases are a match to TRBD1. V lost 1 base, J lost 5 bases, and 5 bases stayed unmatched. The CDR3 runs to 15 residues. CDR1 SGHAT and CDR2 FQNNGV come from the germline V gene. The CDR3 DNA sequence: TGTGCCAGCAGCTTAGGGGGGACAGGGAGGGAGACCCAGTACTTC. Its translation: CASSLGGTGRETQYF.

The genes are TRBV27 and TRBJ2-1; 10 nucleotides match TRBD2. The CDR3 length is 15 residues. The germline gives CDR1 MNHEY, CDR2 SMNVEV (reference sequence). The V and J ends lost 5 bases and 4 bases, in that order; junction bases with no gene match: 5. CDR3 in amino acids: CASSLTSGDYNEQFF. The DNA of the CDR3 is TGTGCCAGCAGTCTTACTAGCGGGGATTACAATGAGCAGTTCTTC.

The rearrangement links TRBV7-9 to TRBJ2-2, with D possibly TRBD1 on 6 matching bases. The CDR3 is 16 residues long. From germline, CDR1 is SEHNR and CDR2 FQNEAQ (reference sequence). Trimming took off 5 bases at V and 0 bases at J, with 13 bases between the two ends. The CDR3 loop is CASSVYRDPNTGELFF. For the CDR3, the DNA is TGTGCCAGCAGCGTATACAGGGACCCGAACACCGGGGAGCTGTTTTTT.

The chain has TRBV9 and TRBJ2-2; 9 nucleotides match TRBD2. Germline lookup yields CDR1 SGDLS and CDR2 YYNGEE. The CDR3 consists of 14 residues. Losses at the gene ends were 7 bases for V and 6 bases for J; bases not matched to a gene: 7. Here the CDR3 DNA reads TGTGCCAGCGATTTTGCGGGAGGGGCCGGGGAGCTGTTTTTT. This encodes CASDFAGGAGELFF.

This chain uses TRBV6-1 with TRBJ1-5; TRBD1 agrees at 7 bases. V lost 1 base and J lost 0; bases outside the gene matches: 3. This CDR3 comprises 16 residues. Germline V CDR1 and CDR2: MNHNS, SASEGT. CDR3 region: CASSEVTGVSNQPQHF. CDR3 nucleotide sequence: TGTGCCAGCAGTGAAGTCACAGGGGTTAGCAATCAGCCCCAGCATTTT.

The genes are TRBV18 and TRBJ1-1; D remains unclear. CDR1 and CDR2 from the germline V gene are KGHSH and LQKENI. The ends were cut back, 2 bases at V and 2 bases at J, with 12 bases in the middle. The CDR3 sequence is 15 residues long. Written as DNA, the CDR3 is TGTGCCAGCTCACCAAACTCCGCCATAAACACTGAAGCTTTCTTT. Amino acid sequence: CASSPNSAINTEAFF.

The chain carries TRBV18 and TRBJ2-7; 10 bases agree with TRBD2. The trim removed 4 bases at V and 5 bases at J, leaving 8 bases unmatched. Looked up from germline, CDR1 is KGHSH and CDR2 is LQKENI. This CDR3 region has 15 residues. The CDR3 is CASSRDLAGENEQYF. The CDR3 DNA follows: TGTGCCAGCTCACGTGATCTAGCGGGAGAAAACGAGCAGTACTTC.